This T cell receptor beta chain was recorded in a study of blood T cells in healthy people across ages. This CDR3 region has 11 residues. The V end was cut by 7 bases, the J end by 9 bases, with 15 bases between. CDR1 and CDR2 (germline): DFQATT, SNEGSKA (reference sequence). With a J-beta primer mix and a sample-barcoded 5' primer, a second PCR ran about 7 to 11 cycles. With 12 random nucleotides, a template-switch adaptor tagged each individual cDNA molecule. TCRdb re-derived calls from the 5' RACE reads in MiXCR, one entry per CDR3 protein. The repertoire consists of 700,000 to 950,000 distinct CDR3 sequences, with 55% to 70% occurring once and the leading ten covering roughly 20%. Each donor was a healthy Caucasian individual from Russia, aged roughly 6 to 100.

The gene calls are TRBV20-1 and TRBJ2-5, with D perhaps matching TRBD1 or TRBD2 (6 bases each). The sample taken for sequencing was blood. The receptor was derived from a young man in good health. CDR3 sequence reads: CSEEGVGAQYF. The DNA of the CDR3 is TGCAGTGAGGAGGGGGTGGGTGCCCAGTACTTC.